This paragraph covers one T cell receptor beta chain sequence. Its specificity is unknown. The data stem from a study of T cell responses to AZD1222 COVID-19 vaccine. Findings and caveats of the study: Seropositive status at baseline applied to only a handful of AZD1222 recipients.

The CDR3 runs 16 residues. The germline V gene encodes CDR1 MNHEY and CDR2 SVGAGI. The V and J ends lost 0 bases and 0 bases respectively, with 12 bases between them. Profiling relied on immunoSEQ multiplex PCR, and the TCRdb table lists in-frame clones only, not all of them. The sample lists roughly 120,000 clones, more than 70% seen once, with around 3.8% in the top ten. The V gene is TRBV6-5, the J gene TRBJ2-7; the D is unclear. Specimen: peripheral blood, collected 28 days after the second AZD1222 dose. The sequence came from an adult who received the AZD1222 COVID-19 vaccine. The CDR3 loop is CASSYSADHSSYEQYF. The CDR3 bases are TGTGCCAGCAGTTACTCGGCGGATCATAGCTCCTACGAGCAGTACTTC.